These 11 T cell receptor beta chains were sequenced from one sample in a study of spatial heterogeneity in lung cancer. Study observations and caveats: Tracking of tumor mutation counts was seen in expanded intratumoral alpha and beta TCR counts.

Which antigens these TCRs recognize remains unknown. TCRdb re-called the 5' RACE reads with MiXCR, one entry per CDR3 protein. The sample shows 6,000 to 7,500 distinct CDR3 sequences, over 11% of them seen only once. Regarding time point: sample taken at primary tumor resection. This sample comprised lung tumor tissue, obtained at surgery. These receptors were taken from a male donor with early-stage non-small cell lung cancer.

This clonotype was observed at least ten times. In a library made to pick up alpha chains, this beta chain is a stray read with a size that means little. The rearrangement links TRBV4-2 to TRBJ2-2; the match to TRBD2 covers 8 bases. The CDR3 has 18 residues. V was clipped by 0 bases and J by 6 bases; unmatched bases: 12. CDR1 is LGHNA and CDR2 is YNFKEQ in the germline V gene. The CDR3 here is CASSQDISGDLGAGELFF. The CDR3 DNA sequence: TGTGCCAGCAGCCAAGATATTAGCGGGGACCTTGGGGCCGGGGAGCTGTTTTTT.

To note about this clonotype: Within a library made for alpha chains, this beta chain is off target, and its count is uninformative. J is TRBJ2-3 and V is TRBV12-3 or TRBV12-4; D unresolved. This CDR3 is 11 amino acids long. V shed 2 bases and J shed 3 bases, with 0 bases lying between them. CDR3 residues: CASSLTDTQYF. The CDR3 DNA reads TGTGCCAGCAGTTTAACAGATACGCAGTATTTT.

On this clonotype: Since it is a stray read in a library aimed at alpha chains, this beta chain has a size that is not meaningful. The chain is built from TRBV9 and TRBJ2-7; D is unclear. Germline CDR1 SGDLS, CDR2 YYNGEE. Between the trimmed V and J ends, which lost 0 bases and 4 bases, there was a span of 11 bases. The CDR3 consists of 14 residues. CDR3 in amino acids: CASSVGADSYEQYF. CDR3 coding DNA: TGTGCCAGCAGCGTAGGGGCGGATTCTTACGAGCAGTACTTC.

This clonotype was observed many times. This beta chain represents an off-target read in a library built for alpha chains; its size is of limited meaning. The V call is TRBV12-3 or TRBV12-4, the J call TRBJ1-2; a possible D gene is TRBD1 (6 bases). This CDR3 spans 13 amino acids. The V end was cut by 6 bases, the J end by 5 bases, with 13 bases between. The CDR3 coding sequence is TGTGCCAGCAGGGGGACACATTCTTATGGCTACACCTTC. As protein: CASRGTHSYGYTF.

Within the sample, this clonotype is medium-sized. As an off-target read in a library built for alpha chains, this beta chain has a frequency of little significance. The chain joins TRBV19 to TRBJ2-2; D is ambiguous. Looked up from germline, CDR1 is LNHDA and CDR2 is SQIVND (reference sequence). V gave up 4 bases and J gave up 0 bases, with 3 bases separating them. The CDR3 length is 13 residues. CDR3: CASSNPNTGELFF. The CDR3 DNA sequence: TGTGCCAGTAGTAACCCGAACACCGGGGAGCTGTTTTTT.

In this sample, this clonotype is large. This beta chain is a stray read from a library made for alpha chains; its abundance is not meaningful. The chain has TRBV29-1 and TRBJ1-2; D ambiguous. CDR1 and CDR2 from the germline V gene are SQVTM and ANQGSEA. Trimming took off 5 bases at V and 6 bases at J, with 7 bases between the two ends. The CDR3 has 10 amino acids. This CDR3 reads CSVSEDGYTF. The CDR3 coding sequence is TGCAGCGTTTCCGAAGATGGCTACACCTTC.

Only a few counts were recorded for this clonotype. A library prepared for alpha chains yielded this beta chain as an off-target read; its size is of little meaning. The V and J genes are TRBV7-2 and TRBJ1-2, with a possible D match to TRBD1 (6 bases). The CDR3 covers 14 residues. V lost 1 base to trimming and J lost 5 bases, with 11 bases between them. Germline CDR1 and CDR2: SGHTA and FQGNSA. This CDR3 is CASSLVWGAYGYTF. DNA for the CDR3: TGTGCCAGCAGCTTAGTTTGGGGGGCATATGGCTACACCTTC.

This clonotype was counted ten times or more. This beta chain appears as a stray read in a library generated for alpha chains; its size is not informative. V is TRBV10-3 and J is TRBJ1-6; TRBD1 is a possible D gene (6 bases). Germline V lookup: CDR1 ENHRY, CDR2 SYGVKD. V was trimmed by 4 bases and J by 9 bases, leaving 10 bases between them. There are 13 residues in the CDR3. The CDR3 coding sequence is TGTGCCATCAGTGTTACCAGGGGTTCACCCCTCCACTTT. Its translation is CAISVTRGSPLHF.

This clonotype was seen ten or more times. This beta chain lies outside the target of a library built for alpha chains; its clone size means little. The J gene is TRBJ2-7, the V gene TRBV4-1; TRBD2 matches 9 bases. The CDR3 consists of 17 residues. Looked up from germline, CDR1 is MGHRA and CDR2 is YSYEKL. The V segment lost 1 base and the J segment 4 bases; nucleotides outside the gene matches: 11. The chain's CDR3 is CASSQGSSGRTSYEQYF. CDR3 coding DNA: TGCGCCAGCAGCCAAGGTAGTAGCGGGAGAACAAGTTACGAGCAGTACTTC.

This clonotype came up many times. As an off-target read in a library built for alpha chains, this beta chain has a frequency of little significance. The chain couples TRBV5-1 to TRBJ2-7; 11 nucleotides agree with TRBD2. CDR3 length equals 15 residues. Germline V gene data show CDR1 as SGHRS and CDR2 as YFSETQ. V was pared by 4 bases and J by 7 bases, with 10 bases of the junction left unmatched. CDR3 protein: CASSPLLAGDIEQYF. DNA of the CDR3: TGCGCCAGCAGCCCCCTACTAGCGGGAGATATAGAGCAGTACTTC.

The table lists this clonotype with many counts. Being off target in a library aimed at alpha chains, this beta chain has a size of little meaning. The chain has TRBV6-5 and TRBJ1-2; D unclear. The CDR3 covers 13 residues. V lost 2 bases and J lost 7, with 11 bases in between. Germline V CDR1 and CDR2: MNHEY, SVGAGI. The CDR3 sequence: CASSYGSRSGYTF. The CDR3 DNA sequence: TGTGCCAGCAGTTACGGGTCGCGAAGTGGCTACACCTTC.